These 23 T cell receptor beta chains share one sample of origin, sequenced in a study of ipilimumab plus nivolumab after autologous stem cell transplantation. Repertoires were generated with immunoSEQ multiplex PCR, while TCRdb's copy carries only in-frame clones and drops some. The table has tens of thousands of clones, 85% to 95% seen once. This material consisted of PBMCs, taken in a trial of ipilimumab plus nivolumab as post-transplant consolidation. The receptors originated from a male donor with multiple myeloma.

This chain uses TRBV29-1 with TRBJ2-7; D might be TRBD2 (5 bases). This CDR3 region has 15 residues. Between the trimmed V and J ends, which lost 8 bases and 3 bases, there was a span of 23 bases. Germline CDR1 reads SQVTM; CDR2 reads ANQGSEA. The CDR3 DNA reads as TGCAGCTTCCGAGGGTCGAGCGAAAGCCTCTACGAGCAGTACTTC. Its translation: CSFRGSSESLYEQYF.

V and J are TRBV27 and TRBJ2-5, with 10 bases lining up with TRBD2. Germline loops: CDR1 MNHEY, CDR2 SMNVEV (reference sequence). The CDR3 is made up of 17 amino acids. Unmatched junction bases numbered 14, after V lost 5 bases and J lost 5 bases. CDR3 nucleotide sequence: TGTGCCAGCAGTCCGAACGGCCTAGCGGGGGCGAGGGAGACCCAGTACTTC. The encoded protein is CASSPNGLAGARETQYF.

The chain carries TRBV5-4 and TRBJ2-7, with no clear D. Trimming removed 0 bases at V and 2 bases at J, with 15 bases between. Germline V lookup: CDR1 SGHNT, CDR2 YYREEE (reference sequence). The CDR3 consists of 16 residues. The CDR3 loop reads CASSLEPEVPAYEQYF. CDR3 nucleotides: TGTGCCAGCAGCTTGGAGCCCGAGGTACCCGCCTACGAGCAGTACTTC.

The chain recombines TRBV7-8 with TRBJ2-7; the D gene is possibly TRBD1 (6 bases). The V gene lost 2 bases and the J gene lost 0 bases, with 14 bases spanning the gap. The CDR3 covers 16 residues. Per germline, CDR1 SGHVS and CDR2 FQNEAQ. DNA of the CDR3: TGTGCCAGCAGCTTAACTCCAGGGGCCAACTCCTACGAGCAGTACTTC. Encoded protein: CASSLTPGANSYEQYF.

The chain carries TRBV28 and TRBJ1-1; 7 positions match TRBD1. The CDR3 extends over 13 amino acids. Trimming removed 5 bases from V and 4 bases from J; junction bases left unmatched: 4. The germline CDR1 and CDR2 sequences are MDHEN and SYDVKM. For the CDR3, the DNA is TGTGCCAGCAGTCTCAGGGGGAGCACTGAAGCTTTCTTT. It is translated as CASSLRGSTEAFF.

The CDR3: CASSRTPGGNQPQHF. The DNA of the CDR3 is TGTGCCAGCAGTCGGACACCCGGCGGCAATCAGCCCCAGCATTTT. The chain carries TRBV6-5 and TRBJ1-5; perhaps TRBD1 as D (5 bases). V lost 5 bases, J lost 2 bases, and 13 bases lay in between. Germline CDR1 MNHEY, CDR2 SVGAGI. The CDR3 consists of 15 residues.

This clone was seen more than once but under ten times. The chain links TRBV29-1 to TRBJ2-6; TRBD1 matches 7 bases. The CDR3 has 14 residues. Germline CDR1 is SQVTM and CDR2 is ANQGSEA. V was pared by 6 bases and J by 2 bases, with 4 bases of the junction left unmatched. The CDR3 is CSVGQSTGANVLTF. DNA of the CDR3: TGCAGCGTGGGACAGTCTACTGGGGCCAACGTCCTGACTTTC.

This rearrangement joins TRBV6-5 to TRBJ2-7; D call uncertain. The V gene lost 6 bases and the J gene lost 0 bases, with 12 bases spanning the gap. The CDR3 runs 14 residues. CDR1 and CDR2 from the germline V gene are MNHEY and SVGAGI. CDR3 region: CASSPSSSSYEQYF. The CDR3 DNA reads as TGTGCCAGCAGCCCCTCCAGTAGCTCCTACGAGCAGTACTTC.

The chain recombines TRBV19 with TRBJ2-5, with D possibly TRBD2 on 6 matching bases. Germline V gene lookup returns CDR1 LNHDA and CDR2 SQIVND (reference sequence). V was cut by 2 bases and J by 4 bases, with 17 bases left in between. The CDR3 sequence is 16 residues long. The CDR3 DNA is TGTGCCAGTAGTATATTTGGCCGACTAGATCGAGAGACCCAGTACTTC. It codes for CASSIFGRLDRETQYF. Full variable domain (rest looked up from reference TRBV19 and TRBJ2-5): DGGITQSPKYLFRKEGQNVTLSCEQNLNHDAMYWYRQDPGQGLRLIYYSQIVNDFQKGDIAEGYSVSREKKESFPLTVTSAQKNPTAFYLCASSIFGRLDRETQYFGPGTRLLVL.

The chain combines TRBV5-1 with TRBJ2-1, with D maybe TRBD1 (5 bases). Germline V gene sequence: CDR1 SGHRS, CDR2 YFSETQ. The CDR3 extends over 15 amino acids. V lost 2 bases and J lost 0, with 9 bases in between. The CDR3 reads CASSLGQGSYNEQFF. The CDR3 DNA sequence: TGCGCCAGCAGCTTAGGGCAGGGCTCCTACAATGAGCAGTTCTTC.

The chain has TRBV19 and TRBJ2-1, with no clear D. V was pared by 6 bases and J by 7 bases, with 10 bases between. Per germline, CDR1 LNHDA and CDR2 SQIVND (reference sequence). The CDR3 runs 12 residues. Written as DNA, the CDR3 is TGTGCCAGTAGCATACTGGTAAATGAGCAGTTCTTC. This sequence encodes CASSILVNEQFF.

The rearrangement uses TRBV5-1 and TRBJ2-7; perhaps TRBD2 as D (5 bases). Germline assignment: CDR1 SGHRS and CDR2 YFSETQ. Trimming took 2 bases from V and 7 from J, leaving 16 bases between them. The CDR3 consists of 14 residues. This CDR3 is CASSFYGSRGEQYF. For the CDR3, the DNA is TGCGCCAGCAGCTTTTACGGGTCGCGCGGGGAGCAGTACTTC.

The CDR3 region has the DNA TGTGCCAGCAGCTTCCAGGGGGCCTATGGCTACACCTTC. Its protein product is CASSFQGAYGYTF. V gene TRBV5-4 combines with J gene TRBJ1-2; 8 nucleotides agree with TRBD1. The germline V gene encodes CDR1 SGHNT and CDR2 YYREEE (reference sequence). This CDR3 has 13 residues. J was trimmed by 4 bases and V by 2 bases; bases with no gene match: 1.

The chain employs TRBV5-1 and TRBJ2-1; perhaps TRBD2 as D (6 bases). V dropped 0 bases and J dropped 2 bases, with 9 bases sitting between them. Germline V gene lookup returns CDR1 SGHRS and CDR2 YFSETQ. This CDR3 has 15 residues. The CDR3 DNA sequence: TGCGCCAGCAGCTTGGCTCGGACTACCTACAATGAGCAGTTCTTC. Its translation is CASSLARTTYNEQFF. Based on the CDR3 plus reference TRBV5-1 and TRBJ2-1, the full variable domain is KAGVTQTPRYLIKTRGQQVTLSCSPISGHRSVSWYQQTPGQGLQFLFEYFSETQRNKGNFPGRFSGRQFSNSRSEMNVSTLELGDSALYLCASSLARTTYNEQFFGPGTRLTVL.

This clone was detected once. V gene TRBV28 combines with J gene TRBJ2-5; the D gene could be TRBD1 or TRBD2 (5 bases each). This CDR3 is 15 amino acids long. Germline V CDR1 and CDR2: MDHEN, SYDVKM. The germline V and J ends were trimmed by 7 bases and 5 bases, with 20 bases remaining between them. CDR3 nucleotides: TGTGCCAGCAAGGAGACCGGGACCCCGAGGGAGACCCAGTACTTC. Protein product: CASKETGTPRETQYF.

This chain connects TRBV11-2 to TRBJ2-5; D remains unclear. The V end lost 7 bases, the J end lost 0 bases, and 9 bases lay between the germline ends. Germline V gives CDR1 SGHAT, CDR2 FQNNGV. This CDR3 spans 13 amino acids. The CDR3 is CASNFLYQETQYF. For the CDR3, the DNA is TGTGCCAGCAACTTTTTGTACCAAGAGACCCAGTACTTC.

The gene calls are TRBV29-1 and TRBJ2-5; D could derive from TRBD1 or TRBD2 (6 bases each). CDR3 length: 15 amino acids. Trimming took off 5 bases at V and 5 bases at J, with 21 bases between the two ends. Germline CDR1 is SQVTM and CDR2 is ANQGSEA. CDR3: CSVKGGREMMETQYF. The CDR3 bases are TGCAGCGTTAAGGGGGGCAGGGAGATGATGGAGACCCAGTACTTC.

The gene calls are TRBV7-3 and TRBJ1-6; D remains unclear. The CDR3 covers 13 residues. Between the trimmed V and J ends, which lost 5 bases and 7 bases, there was a span of 9 bases. Germline CDR1 SGHTA, CDR2 FQGTGA. As DNA, the CDR3 is TGTGCCAGCAGCCGAGACTCCAATTCACCCCTCCACTTT. This encodes CASSRDSNSPLHF.

V and J are TRBV28 and TRBJ2-7; D is perhaps TRBD1 (5 bases). CDR1 is MDHEN, CDR2 SYDVKM, per germline. The length of the CDR3 is 16 residues. The V end lost 7 bases, the J end lost 2 bases, and 21 bases lay between the germline ends. The CDR3 bases are TGTGCCAGCAACTCCCCTGGGGCAGGGCGAACCTACGAGCAGTACTTC. Encoded protein: CASNSPGAGRTYEQYF. Using reference TRBV28 and TRBJ2-7 for the parts outside the CDR3, the full variable domain is DVKVTQSSRYLVKRTGEKVFLECVQDMDHENMFWYRQDPGLGLRLIYFSYDVKMKEKGDIPEGYSVSREKKERFSLILESASTNQTSMYLCASNSPGAGRTYEQYFGPGTRLTVT.

The chain has TRBV5-1 and TRBJ2-7; D unresolved. This CDR3 spans 14 amino acids. CDR1 and CDR2 (germline): SGHRS, YFSETQ. The germline V and J ends were trimmed by 0 bases and 3 bases, with 10 bases remaining between them. CDR3 protein: CASSLVGGDYEQYF. CDR3 nucleotides: TGCGCCAGCAGCTTGGTTGGCGGCGACTACGAGCAGTACTTC. Drawing the rest from reference TRBV5-1 and TRBJ2-7, the complete variable domain is KAGVTQTPRYLIKTRGQQVTLSCSPISGHRSVSWYQQTPGQGLQFLFEYFSETQRNKGNFPGRFSGRQFSNSRSEMNVSTLELGDSALYLCASSLVGGDYEQYFGPGTRLTVT.

V gene TRBV7-8 combines with J gene TRBJ1-2; D unclear. V was cut by 5 bases and J by 4 bases, with 17 bases left in between. Germline V lookup: CDR1 SGHVS, CDR2 FQNEAQ. CDR3 size: 15 residues. The CDR3 DNA follows: TGTGCCAGCAGCCAGCAAGTGGGTAACGCCTATGGCTACACCTTC. This translates into CASSQQVGNAYGYTF.

The chain employs TRBV30 and TRBJ1-6; 7 nucleotides line up with TRBD1. Germline V lookup: CDR1 GTSNPN, CDR2 SVGIG (reference sequence). Germline trimming cut 2 bases from V and 0 bases from J; bases unmatched to any gene: 10. This CDR3 spans 18 amino acids. The CDR3 reads CAWSYRRDSYSYNSPLHF. The CDR3, as DNA: TGTGCCTGGAGTTATCGCCGGGACAGCTACTCCTATAATTCACCCCTCCACTTT. Full variable domain (missing parts from reference TRBV30 and TRBJ1-6): SQTIHQWPATLVQPVGSPLSLECTVEGTSNPNLYWYRQAAGRGLQLLFYSVGIGQISSEVPQNLSASRPQDRQFILSSKKLLLSDSGFYLCAWSYRRDSYSYNSPLHFGNGTRLTVT.

The V call is TRBV4-3, the J call TRBJ1-4; 9 bases line up with TRBD1. The V gene end was trimmed by 2 bases and the J gene end by 8 bases; junction bases not matched to a gene: 3. The CDR3 runs 14 residues. Looked up from germline, CDR1 is LGHNA and CDR2 is YSLEER. The CDR3 sequence: CASSQTGTGEKLFF. DNA for the CDR3: TGCGCCAGCAGCCAAACCGGGACAGGGGAAAAACTGTTTTTT.